The clone carrying this T cell receptor (beta chain) has just a few counts. The CDR3 covers 14 residues. Trimming cost V 4 bases and J 0 bases, with 12 bases left between them. Germline CDR1 SQVTM, CDR2 ANQGSEA. The data are from a study of human T cells and chemical hapten exposure. Specified time point: patch test 1, 2 weeks after DPC sensitization. The treatment denotes: therapeutic diphenylcyclopropenone sensitization with weekly scalp DPC. In the authors' methods: A per-sample median of about 96,000 TCRs was observed, with a range of about 23,224 to 700,000. TCRdb re-called the RACE reads through MiXCR, storing one row per CDR3 protein. The V and J calls come from TCRdb's annotation, not from the publication. The sample shows tens of thousands of distinct CDR3 sequences, about 6.8% of them seen only once.

The sample here was whole blood, taken in connection with sensitization to the hapten diphenylcyclopropenone (DPC). This chain uses TRBV29-1 with TRBJ1-2, with no clear D. The receptor was derived from a woman in her thirties with alopecia areata. Some clones in this sample may be carry-over from other donors' samples. The CDR3 loop reads CSVVVGSSNYGYTF. CDR3 in DNA: TGCAGCGTTGTTGTGGGTAGTTCTAACTATGGCTACACCTTC.